What follows are 14 T cell receptor beta chains derived from one specimen sequenced in a study of shared clonotypes between healthy human individuals. The protocol was immunoSEQ multiplex PCR, while the TCRdb copy is restricted to in-frame clones and leaves out a portion. The sample holds over a million clones, around three quarters seen once. Source material: memory CD4+ T cells from PBMCs. The subset: CD45RA-negative fraction. The receptors originated from a man between 18 and 29 years old in good health. Some clones in this sample may be carry-over from other donors' samples.

The chain joins TRBV12-5 to TRBJ2-7; D unclear. Trimming removed 6 bases from V and 6 bases from J, with 12 bases in between. The CDR3 covers 12 residues. Germline V gives CDR1 LGHNT, CDR2 FRNRAP. The CDR3 coding sequence is TGTGCTAGTGGGACCCCAAAGGGCGAGCAGTACTTC. Translating it yields CASGTPKGEQYF.

With respect to this clone: Other DNA sequences in this specimen translate into the identical CDR3. The rearrangement links TRBV29-1 to TRBJ2-5; no definite D call. Trimming shortened V by 4 bases and J by 5 bases, and 5 bases separated the two germline ends. The CDR3 sequence is 10 residues long. CDR1 is SQVTM and CDR2 is ANQGSEA in the germline V gene. CDR3 in DNA: TGCAGCGTTGCGGGCGAGACCCAGTACTTC. The encoded protein is CSVAGETQYF.

Worth noting for this clone: Other DNA sequences in the same sample also yield this CDR3. The rearrangement joins TRBV18 to TRBJ2-5; TRBD1 matches 8 bases. Unmatched junction bases numbered 0, after V lost 1 base and J lost 5 bases. Germline values: CDR1 KGHSH, CDR2 LQKENI. This CDR3 spans 13 amino acids. The CDR3 loop is CASSPRQGETQYF. CDR3 in DNA: TGTGCCAGCTCACCACGACAGGGGGAGACCCAGTACTTC.

Only a few counts were recorded for this clone. The chain joins TRBV5-8 to TRBJ1-3, with D hard to call. Deletions cut 4 bases from V and 2 bases from J, with 13 bases between. Germline CDR1 reads SGHTS; CDR2 reads YDEGEE. The CDR3 spans 15 residues. The CDR3 region is CASSRGPQPGNTIYF. In DNA, the CDR3 is TGTGCCAGCAGCCGGGGTCCACAGCCTGGAAACACCATATATTTT.

The J gene is TRBJ1-2, the V gene TRBV5-1; tentatively, D is TRBD1 (6 bases). Germline V gene data show CDR1 as SGHRS and CDR2 as YFSETQ. V was cut by 4 bases and J by 8 bases, with 21 bases left in between. CDR3 length: 15 amino acids. The CDR3 protein is CASSPRGDTTGGYTF. The CDR3, as DNA: TGCGCCAGCAGCCCTCGTGGGGACACGACCGGGGGCTACACCTTC.

V usage is TRBV9 and J usage is TRBJ2-5; 10 bases map to TRBD2. This CDR3 is built from 14 residues. Germline values: CDR1 SGDLS, CDR2 YYNGEE. The J segment lost 4 bases and the V segment lost 3 bases, leaving 3 bases of the junction unmatched. This CDR3 is CASSARLAGETQYF. Here the CDR3 DNA reads TGTGCCAGCAGCGCGAGACTAGCGGGAGAGACCCAGTACTTC.

The table lists this clone with a few counts. The DNA for the CDR3 is TGTGCCAGCAGCCCGTGGGGGGTCGAGCAGTACTTC. Translating gives CASSPWGVEQYF. The genes are TRBV7-9 and TRBJ2-7, with D tentatively TRBD2 (6 bases). Trimming removed 5 bases from V and 6 bases from J, with 11 bases in between. The CDR3 is 12 amino acids. Germline V gives CDR1 SEHNR, CDR2 FQNEAQ (reference sequence).

The chain links TRBV6-1 to TRBJ2-2; D is unclear. Germline V CDR1 and CDR2: MNHNS, SASEGT. CDR3 length: 14 amino acids. Trimming pared 5 bases from V and 4 bases from J, leaving 11 bases between. The CDR3 bases are TGTGCCAGCAGTACCTTATGGGCCACCGGGGAGCTGTTTTTT. It codes for CASSTLWATGELFF.

This clone occurred once. The chain is built from TRBV2 and TRBJ1-5; weak D call: TRBD1 (5 bases). From germline, CDR1 is SNHLY and CDR2 FYNNEI. V was cut by 6 bases and J by 9 bases, with 15 bases left in between. CDR3 size: 13 residues. The chain's CDR3 is CASRVGGGGPQHF. The CDR3 DNA is TGTGCCAGCAGGGTGGGGGGAGGAGGGCCCCAGCATTTT. Complete variable domain (other parts from reference TRBV2 and TRBJ1-5): EPEVTQTPSHQVTQMGQEVILRCVPISNHLYFYWYRQILGQKVEFLVSFYNNEISEKSEIFDDQFSVERPDGSNFTLKIRSTKLEDSAMYFCASRVGGGGPQHFGDGTRLSIL.

On this clone: This likely traces to a read error, being one base from a far larger clone. This likely comes from a read error, as the CDR3 has no conserved phenylalanine or tryptophan at its end. The genes are TRBV7-6 and TRBJ2-7, with D possibly being TRBD1 or TRBD2 (6 bases each). This CDR3 has 12 residues. Germline-derived CDR1 and CDR2 are SGHVS and FNYEAQ. Deletions cut 5 bases from V and 6 bases from J, with 11 bases between. The CDR3 reads CASSPRGREQYS. Here the CDR3 DNA reads TGTGCCAGCAGCCCCCGGGGGCGCGAGCAGTACTCC.

The chain carries TRBV28 and TRBJ2-5; D is unresolved. Germline V gene data show CDR1 as MDHEN and CDR2 as SYDVKM. The V end was cut by 7 bases, the J end by 7 bases, with 13 bases between. This CDR3 is built from 12 residues. DNA for the CDR3: TGTGCCAGCATGACCCCGAGGAGGACCCAGTACTTC. Protein: CASMTPRRTQYF.

The chain uses TRBV25-1 and TRBJ1-2; tentative D call: TRBD1 (5 bases). V lost 6 bases and J 1 base, leaving 9 bases between the germline ends. This CDR3 region has 13 residues. Looked up from germline, CDR1 is MGHDK and CDR2 is SYGVNS. The CDR3: CASSPDSNYGYTF. Here the CDR3 DNA reads TGTGCCAGCAGCCCCGACAGTAACTATGGCTACACCTTC.

This clone has just one count. This chain joins TRBV28 and TRBJ1-5; TRBD1 might be the D (6 bases). The CDR3 runs 15 residues. Germline V gene lookup returns CDR1 MDHEN and CDR2 SYDVKM. Trimming cost V 2 bases and J 6 bases, with 14 bases left between them. The CDR3 DNA reads TGTGCCAGCAGTTTAACGGTTGGAGGGGGTCAGCCCCAGCATTTT. This codes for CASSLTVGGGQPQHF.

J is TRBJ2-7 and V is TRBV18; the D gene is possibly TRBD1 (6 bases). Germline V CDR1 and CDR2: KGHSH, LQKENI. This CDR3 comprises 14 residues. V was trimmed by 3 bases and J by 5 bases, leaving 14 bases between them. The CDR3: CASSPSGAQDEQYF. In DNA, the CDR3 is TGTGCCAGCTCACCGTCAGGGGCGCAGGACGAGCAGTACTTC.